The TCR beta chain described here comes from a study of T cell repertoires in cytomegalovirus infection. Study-level background: Public TCR beta signatures provided an indication of both CMV infection and a matching HLA type. Study findings and constraints: Pooled public TCR beta family frequency picked out CMV carriers with the relevant HLA. Dominating the ex vivo response were HLA-C-restricted CMV-specific TCR beta clonotypes.

About this clonotype: The antigen remains unidentified.

In TCRdb, the reads were re-called with MiXCR into one record per CDR3 protein. In the table there are fewer than 350,000 distinct CDR3 sequences, 9% to 9.5% of which are singletons. Germline V gives CDR1 MNHEY, CDR2 SVGEGT. Trimming removed 2 bases at V and 4 bases at J, with 11 bases between. The length of the CDR3 is 15 residues. The sequenced sample consisted of PBMCs. This chain links TRBV6-2 or TRBV6-3 with TRBJ2-2; D perhaps matches TRBD2 (6 bases). The receptor's source is a human donor in good health (CMV status not recorded). Some clones in this sample may be carry-over from other donors' samples. CDR3 sequence (DNA): TGTGCCAGCAGTTACGGGGGGATGAGCACCGGGGAGCTGTTTTTT. Translated: CASSYGGMSTGELFF.